This T cell receptor (beta chain) stems from a study of metastatic and nonmetastatic thyroid tumors. General observations from the study: Across blood and tumor, TCR beta diversity in malignant thyroid tumors was reportedly significantly higher than in benign nodules.

Many counts were recorded for this clone. The antigen remains unidentified. Among the patients, none had received any treatment before thyroid surgery. Germline V gene lookup returns CDR1 LNHDA and CDR2 SQIVND (reference sequence). The CDR3 extends over 14 amino acids. V lost 3 bases, J lost 4 bases, and 11 bases lay in between. TCRdb re-analyzed the PCR reads using MiXCR. This sample yields about 93,000 clones, of which about 12% are seen a single time; about 11% belongs to the top ten. Sequencing was carried out using blood. V usage is TRBV19 and J usage is TRBJ2-3, with D unresolved. This sequence was found in a female donor with papillary thyroid cancer or a benign thyroid nodule (not recorded which). Some clones in this sample may be carry-over from other donors' samples. The CDR3 DNA reads as TGTGCCAGTAGTATGGTGGCTCTGGCAGATACGCAGTATTTT. Its protein product is CASSMVALADTQYF.